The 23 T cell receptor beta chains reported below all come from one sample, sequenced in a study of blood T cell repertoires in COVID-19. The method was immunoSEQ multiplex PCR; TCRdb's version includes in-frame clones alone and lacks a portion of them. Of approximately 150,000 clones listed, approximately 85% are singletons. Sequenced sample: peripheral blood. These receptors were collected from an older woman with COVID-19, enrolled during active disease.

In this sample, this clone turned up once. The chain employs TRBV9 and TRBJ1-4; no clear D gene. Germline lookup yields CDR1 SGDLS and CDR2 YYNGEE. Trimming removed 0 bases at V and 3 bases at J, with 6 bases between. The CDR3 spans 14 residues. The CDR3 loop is CASSVGQSNEKLFF. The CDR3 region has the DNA TGTGCCAGCAGCGTAGGCCAGTCTAATGAAAAACTGTTTTTT.

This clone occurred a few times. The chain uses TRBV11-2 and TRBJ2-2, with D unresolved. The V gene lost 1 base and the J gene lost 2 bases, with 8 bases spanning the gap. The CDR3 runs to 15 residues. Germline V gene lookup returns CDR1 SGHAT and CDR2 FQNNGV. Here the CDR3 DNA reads TGTGCCAGCAGCTTAGTTTTTCCTAACACCGGGGAGCTGTTTTTT. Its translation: CASSLVFPNTGELFF.

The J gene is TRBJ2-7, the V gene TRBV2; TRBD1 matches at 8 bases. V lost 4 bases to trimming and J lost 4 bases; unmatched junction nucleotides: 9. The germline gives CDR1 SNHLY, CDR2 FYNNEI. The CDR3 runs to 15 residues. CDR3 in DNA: TGTGCCAGCAGTGTCACCTGGGACAGGAGGTACGAGCAGTACTTC. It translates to CASSVTWDRRYEQYF.

The DNA for the CDR3 is TGTGCCAGCAGCTTAGGTACCGGTGGTAATGAAAAACTGTTTTTT. Amino acid sequence: CASSLGTGGNEKLFF. V and J are TRBV11-2 and TRBJ1-4, with no clear D. From germline, CDR1 is SGHAT and CDR2 FQNNGV. This CDR3 has 15 residues. Trimming removed 1 base at V and 4 bases at J, with 10 bases between. Together with reference TRBV11-2 and TRBJ1-4, the CDR3 gives the full variable domain: EAGVAQSPRYKIIEKRQSVAFWCNPISGHATLYWYQQILGQGPKLLIQFQNNGVVDDSQLPKDRFSAERLKGVDSTLKIQPAKLEDSAVYLCASSLGTGGNEKLFFGSGTQLSVL.

CDR3 DNA: TGTGCCTGGAGTCGAACCCCCAGGACCCAGTACTTC. This codes for CAWSRTPRTQYF. V usage is TRBV30 and J usage is TRBJ2-5; unclear D gene. The germline CDR1 and CDR2 sequences are GTSNPN and SVGIG (reference sequence). This CDR3 contains 12 residues. The V end lost 2 bases, the J end lost 7 bases, and 11 bases lay between the germline ends.

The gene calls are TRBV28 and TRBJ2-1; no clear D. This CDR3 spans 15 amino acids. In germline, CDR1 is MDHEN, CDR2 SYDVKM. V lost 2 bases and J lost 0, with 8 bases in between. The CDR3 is CASSLSPLSYNEQFF. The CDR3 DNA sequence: TGTGCCAGCAGTTTAAGCCCCCTCTCCTACAATGAGCAGTTCTTC.

The CDR3: CASSLDSGDAAEQYV. In nucleotides, the CDR3 is TGTGCCAGCAGCTTAGATTCAGGGGACGCGGCCGAGCAGTACGTC. V and J are TRBV7-2 and TRBJ2-7; the D gene is possibly TRBD1 (6 bases). V gave up 1 base and J gave up 6 bases, with 16 bases separating them. The germline CDR1 and CDR2 sequences are SGHTA and FQGNSA. This CDR3 has 15 residues.

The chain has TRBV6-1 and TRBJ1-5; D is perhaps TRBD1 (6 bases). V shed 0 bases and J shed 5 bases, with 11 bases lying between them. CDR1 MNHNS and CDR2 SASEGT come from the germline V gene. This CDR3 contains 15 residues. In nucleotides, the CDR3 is TGTGCCAGCAGTGAAGCGGGGGGGGCCTATCAGCCCCAGCATTTT. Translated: CASSEAGGAYQPQHF.

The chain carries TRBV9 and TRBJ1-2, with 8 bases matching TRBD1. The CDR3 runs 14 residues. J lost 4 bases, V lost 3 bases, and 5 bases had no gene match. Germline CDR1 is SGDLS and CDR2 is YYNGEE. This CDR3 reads CASSEGQATYGYTF. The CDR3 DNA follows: TGTGCCAGCAGCGAGGGACAGGCAACCTATGGCTACACCTTC. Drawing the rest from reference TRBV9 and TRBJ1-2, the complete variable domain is DSGVTQTPKHLITATGQRVTLRCSPRSGDLSVYWYQQSLDQGLQFLIQYYNGEERAKGNILERFSAQQFPDLHSELNLSSLELGDSALYFCASSEGQATYGYTFGSGTRLTVV.

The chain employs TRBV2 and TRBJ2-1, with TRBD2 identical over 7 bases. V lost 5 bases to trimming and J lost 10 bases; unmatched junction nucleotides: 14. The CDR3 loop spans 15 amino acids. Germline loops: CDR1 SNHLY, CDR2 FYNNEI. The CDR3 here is CASSLSSGGRGEQFF. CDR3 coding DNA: TGTGCCAGCAGTTTATCTAGCGGAGGGAGAGGCGAGCAGTTCTTC.

In DNA, the CDR3 is TGCGCCAGCAGCCAAGTTTCCCCGGGACAGGGGATCGAGACCCAGTACTTC. Protein: CASSQVSPGQGIETQYF. This chain uses TRBV4-3 with TRBJ2-5; 10 bases are a match to TRBD1. In germline, CDR1 is LGHNA, CDR2 YSLEER. The CDR3 has 17 residues. Trimming at V came to 1 base and at J to 5 bases, leaving 10 bases not matched to a gene.

The DNA of the CDR3 is TGTGCCAGCAGTGGGAAGCAGGGTAGAATTAGCAATCAGCCCCAGCATTTT. Amino acids: CASSGKQGRISNQPQHF. This chain links TRBV6-1 with TRBJ1-5, with D perhaps TRBD1 (5 bases). Between the trimmed V and J ends, which lost 4 bases and 0 bases, there was a span of 16 bases. This CDR3 contains 17 residues. Germline loops: CDR1 MNHNS, CDR2 SASEGT.

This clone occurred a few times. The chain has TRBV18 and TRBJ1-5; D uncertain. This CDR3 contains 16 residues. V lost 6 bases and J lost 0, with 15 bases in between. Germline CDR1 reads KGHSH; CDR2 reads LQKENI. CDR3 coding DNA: TGTGCCAGCTCCACGACACCAGATAGTAGCAATCAGCCCCAGCATTTT. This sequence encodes CASSTTPDSSNQPQHF.

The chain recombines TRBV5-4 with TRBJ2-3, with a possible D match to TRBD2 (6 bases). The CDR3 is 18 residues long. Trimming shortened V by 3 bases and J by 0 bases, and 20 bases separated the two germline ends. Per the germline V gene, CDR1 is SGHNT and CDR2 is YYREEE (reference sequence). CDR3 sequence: CASSSPQRGTASTDTQYF. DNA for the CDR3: TGTGCCAGCAGCTCCCCCCAACGCGGGACGGCCAGCACAGATACGCAGTATTTT. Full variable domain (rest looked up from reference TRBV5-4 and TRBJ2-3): ETGVTQSPTHLIKTRGQQVTLRCSSQSGHNTVSWYQQALGQGPQFIFQYYREEENGRGNFPPRFSGLQFPNYSSELNVNALELDDSALYLCASSSPQRGTASTDTQYFGPGTRLTVL.

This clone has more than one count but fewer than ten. CDR3 protein: CASSGHGTSFRRFF. Written as DNA, the CDR3 is TGTGCCAGCAGCGGACACGGGACTTCTTTTCGTCGGTTCTTC. The chain couples TRBV9 to TRBJ2-1, with D perhaps matching TRBD2 (6 bases). The germline gives CDR1 SGDLS, CDR2 YYNGEE. The CDR3 runs 14 residues. The ends were cut back, 3 bases at V and 15 bases at J, with 22 bases in the middle. Based on the CDR3 plus reference TRBV9 and TRBJ2-1, the full variable domain is DSGVTQTPKHLITATGQRVTLRCSPRSGDLSVYWYQQSLDQGLQFLIQYYNGEERAKGNILERFSAQQFPDLHSELNLSSLELGDSALYFCASSGHGTSFRRFFGPGTRLTVL.

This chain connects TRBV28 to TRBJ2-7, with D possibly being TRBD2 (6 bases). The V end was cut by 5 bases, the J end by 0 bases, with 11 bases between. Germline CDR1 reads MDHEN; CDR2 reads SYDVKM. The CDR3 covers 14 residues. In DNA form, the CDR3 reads TGTGCCAGCAGTACTCCGGGGGTCTCCTACGAGCAGTACTTC. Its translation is CASSTPGVSYEQYF.

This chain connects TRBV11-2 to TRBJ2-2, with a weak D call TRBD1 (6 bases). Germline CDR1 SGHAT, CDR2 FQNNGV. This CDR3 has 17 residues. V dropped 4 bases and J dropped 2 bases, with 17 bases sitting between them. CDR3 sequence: CASSSLTLGGNTGELFF. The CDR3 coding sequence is TGTGCCAGCAGCTCCTTGACCTTAGGGGGAAACACCGGGGAGCTGTTTTTT. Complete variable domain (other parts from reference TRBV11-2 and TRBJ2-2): EAGVAQSPRYKIIEKRQSVAFWCNPISGHATLYWYQQILGQGPKLLIQFQNNGVVDDSQLPKDRFSAERLKGVDSTLKIQPAKLEDSAVYLCASSSLTLGGNTGELFFGEGSRLTVL.

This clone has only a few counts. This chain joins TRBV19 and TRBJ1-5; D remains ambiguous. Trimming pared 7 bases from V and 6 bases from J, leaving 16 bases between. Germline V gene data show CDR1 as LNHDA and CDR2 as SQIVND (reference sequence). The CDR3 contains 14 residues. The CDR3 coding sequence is TGTGCCAGTACCACCGGAGGGAGGGCTCAGCCCCAGCATTTT. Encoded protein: CASTTGGRAQPQHF.

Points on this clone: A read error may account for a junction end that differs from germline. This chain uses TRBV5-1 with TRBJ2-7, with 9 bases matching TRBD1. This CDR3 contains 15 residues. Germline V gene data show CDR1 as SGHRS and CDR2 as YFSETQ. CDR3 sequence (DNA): TGCGCCAGCAGCTTGGCCACAGGGGGCTCCGACGAGCAGTACTTC. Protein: CASSLATGGSDEQYF.

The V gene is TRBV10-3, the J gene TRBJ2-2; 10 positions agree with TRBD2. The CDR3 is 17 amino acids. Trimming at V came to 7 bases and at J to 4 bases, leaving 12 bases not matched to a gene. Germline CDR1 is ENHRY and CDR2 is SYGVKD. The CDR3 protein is CAIMGGTSGDGTGELFF. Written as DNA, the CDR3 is TGTGCCATCATGGGGGGAACTAGCGGGGACGGCACCGGGGAGCTGTTTTTT.

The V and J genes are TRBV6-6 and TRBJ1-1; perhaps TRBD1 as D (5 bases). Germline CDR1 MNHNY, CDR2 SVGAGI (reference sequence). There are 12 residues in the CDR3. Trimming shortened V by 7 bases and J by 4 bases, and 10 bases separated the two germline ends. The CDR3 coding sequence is TGTGCCAGCACCCCGGGGGGCACTGAAGCTTTCTTT. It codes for CASTPGGTEAFF.

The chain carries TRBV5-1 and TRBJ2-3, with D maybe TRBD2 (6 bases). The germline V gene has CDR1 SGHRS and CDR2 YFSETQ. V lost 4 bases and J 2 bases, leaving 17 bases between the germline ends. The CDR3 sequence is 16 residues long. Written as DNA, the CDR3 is TGCGCCAGCAGCCCCGCTAGCGCCGTACCCACAGATACGCAGTATTTT. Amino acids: CASSPASAVPTDTQYF.

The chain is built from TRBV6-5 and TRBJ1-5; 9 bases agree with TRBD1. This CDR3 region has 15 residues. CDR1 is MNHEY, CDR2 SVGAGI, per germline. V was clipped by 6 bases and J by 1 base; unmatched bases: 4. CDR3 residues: CASRLGQGSNQPQHF. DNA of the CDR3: TGTGCCAGCAGACTTGGACAGGGGAGCAATCAGCCCCAGCATTTT.